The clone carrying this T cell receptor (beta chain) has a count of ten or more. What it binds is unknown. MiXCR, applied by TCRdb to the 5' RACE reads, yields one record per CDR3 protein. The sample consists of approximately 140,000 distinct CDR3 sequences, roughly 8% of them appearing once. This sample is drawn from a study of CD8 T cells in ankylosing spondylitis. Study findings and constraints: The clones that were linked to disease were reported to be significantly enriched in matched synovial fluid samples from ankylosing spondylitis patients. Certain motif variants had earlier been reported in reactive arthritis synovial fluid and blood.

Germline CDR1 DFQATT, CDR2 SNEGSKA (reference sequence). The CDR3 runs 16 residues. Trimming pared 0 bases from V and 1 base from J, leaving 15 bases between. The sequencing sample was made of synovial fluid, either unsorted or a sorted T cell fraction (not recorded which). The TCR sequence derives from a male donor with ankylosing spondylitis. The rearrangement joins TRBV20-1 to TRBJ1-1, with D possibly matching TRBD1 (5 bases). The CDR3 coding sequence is TGCAGTGCTAGAGATCAAAGGACACCGTCGAACACTGAAGCTTTCTTT. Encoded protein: CSARDQRTPSNTEAFF.